These 29 T cell receptor beta chains were all obtained from the same sample, sequenced in a study of T-cell memory formation after mild COVID-19 (dated by TCRdb to the early 2020s). The method behind the library was 5' RACE. Sequenced using an Illumina NovaSeq 6000. Using fastp at Q25 and MiXCR, TCRdb reprocessed the public reads and kept productive beta chains. CDR3 protein duplicates are merged, each entry listing the most common genes and DNA. Here the sample has about 140,000 distinct CDR3 sequences; 13% to 15% occur a single time. The ten largest clones add up to about 29% of the sample. The specimen was PBMCs or a T cell subset sorted from them (not recorded which). The origin of the receptors is an adult woman who had mild COVID-19 (a few samples of this study predate the infection). The sample titles of this study are shuffled in the database, so cell type and time point are left out; the donor was told from shared clones.

This clonotype was seen more than once but under ten times. The CDR3 DNA reads TGTGCCACCAGTGACTCTGGGTCAGATACGCAGTATTTT. Residues: CATSDSGSDTQYF. The chain employs TRBV24-1 and TRBJ2-3; D not certain. Per germline, CDR1 KGHDR and CDR2 SFDVKD. The CDR3 is 13 amino acids. V lost 4 bases and J 4 bases, leaving 8 bases between the germline ends.

The chain carries TRBV20-1 and TRBJ2-1; D is unresolved. CDR1 is DFQATT, CDR2 SNEGSKA, per germline (reference sequence). Trimming left V 0 bases short and J 5 bases short, with 11 bases between. The CDR3 has 14 residues. As DNA, the CDR3 is TGCAGTGCTAGAGATTTTGTACGAAACAATGAGCAGTTCTTC. Translated, it gives CSARDFVRNNEQFF.

Of note for this clonotype: Since the CDR3 does not end with the conserved phenylalanine or tryptophan, this likely comes from a read error. The chain has TRBV19 and TRBJ2-1; 7 nucleotides line up with TRBD2. Trimming cost V 5 bases and J 0 bases; bases outside gene matches: 4. Germline CDR1 reads LNHDA; CDR2 reads SQIVND (reference sequence). The CDR3 is made up of 15 amino acids. CDR3 bases: TGTGCCAGTAGTCTAGCGGCGAGCTCCTACAATGAGCAGTTCTTA. This translates into CASSLAASSYNEQFL.

This clonotype has only a few counts. In DNA, the CDR3 is TGCGCCAGCAGCCAAGATCTAACAGGTCGAGGTTCACCCCTCCACTTT. Protein sequence: CASSQDLTGRGSPLHF. The rearrangement joins TRBV4-1 to TRBJ1-6; D may be TRBD1 (5 bases). Trimming took off 0 bases at V and 9 bases at J, with 15 bases between the two ends. Per the germline V gene, CDR1 is MGHRA and CDR2 is YSYEKL. The CDR3 runs to 16 residues.

This clonotype was observed a few times. The chain links TRBV2 to TRBJ2-2; no firm D call. This CDR3 region has 12 residues. Germline V CDR1 and CDR2: SNHLY, FYNNEI. The V end lost 2 bases, the J end lost 7 bases, and 5 bases lay between the germline ends. In DNA form, the CDR3 reads TGTGCCAGCAGTGAAATCATCGGGGAGCTGTTTTTT. This codes for CASSEIIGELFF.

This clonotype was seen a handful of times. The chain has TRBV9 and TRBJ1-2; no clear D gene. The CDR3 covers 13 residues. Trimming took off 3 bases at V and 2 bases at J, with 8 bases between the two ends. In germline, CDR1 is SGDLS, CDR2 YYNGEE. In DNA form, the CDR3 reads TGTGCCAGCAGCGGATCGGAAAACTATGGCTACACCTTC. Protein sequence: CASSGSENYGYTF.

This chain joins TRBV27 and TRBJ1-2; 7 positions agree with TRBD1. Germline CDR1 and CDR2: MNHEY and SMNVEV (reference sequence). V was pared by 4 bases and J by 0 bases, with 2 bases of the junction left unmatched. The CDR3 has 14 residues. CDR3 nucleotide sequence: TGTGCCAGCAGTTATACAGGGGCTAACTATGGCTACACCTTC. Translation gives CASSYTGANYGYTF.

The CDR3 reads CATSDFGRQSQETQYF. For the CDR3, the DNA is TGTGCCACCAGTGATTTTGGGAGACAGTCCCAAGAGACCCAGTACTTC. This chain connects TRBV24-1 to TRBJ2-5; the D call may be TRBD1 or TRBD2 (5 bases each). This CDR3 is 16 amino acids long. The germline V and J ends were trimmed by 1 base and 1 base, with 12 bases remaining between them. The germline V gene encodes CDR1 KGHDR and CDR2 SFDVKD.

In DNA form, the CDR3 reads TGTGCCACCAGGGGGAGGGGGCGATCGGACCGCACCGGGGAGCTGTTTTTT. This codes for CATRGRGRSDRTGELFF. This chain links TRBV6-2 or TRBV6-3 with TRBJ2-2, with D possibly called TRBD1 or TRBD2 (7 bases each). CDR1 and CDR2 (germline): MNHEY, SVGEGT. The CDR3 has 17 residues. The germline V and J ends were trimmed by 10 bases and 4 bases, with 25 bases remaining between them.

The V call is TRBV15, the J call TRBJ1-1; no definite D call. In germline, CDR1 is LNHNV, CDR2 YYDKDF (reference sequence). V was clipped by 8 bases and J by 1 base, with 11 bases between them. There are 13 residues in the CDR3. CDR3 DNA: TGTGCCACCGGAGGGCCTGGGAACACTGAAGCTTTCTTT. It codes for CATGGPGNTEAFF.

This chain links TRBV6-5 with TRBJ2-2; D is perhaps TRBD2 (5 bases). The CDR3 loop spans 12 amino acids. Trimming left V 8 bases short and J 4 bases short, with 8 bases between. The V gene's germline CDR1 is MNHEY and CDR2 SVGAGI. Written as DNA, the CDR3 is TGTGCCAGCCACGGGGTCACCGGGGAGCTGTTTTTT. As protein: CASHGVTGELFF.

This clonotype has more than one count but fewer than ten. The chain uses TRBV30 and TRBJ2-1; D is ambiguous. V was cut by 8 bases and J by 5 bases, with 7 bases left in between. The CDR3 has 10 residues. CDR1 and CDR2 (germline): GTSNPN, SVGIG (reference sequence). The CDR3 bases are TGTGCCGGTTACAACAATGAGCAGTTCTTC. It yields the protein CAGYNNEQFF.

The chain employs TRBV2 and TRBJ1-5; TRBD1 matches at 10 bases. The CDR3 totals 15 residues. Per the germline V gene, CDR1 is SNHLY and CDR2 is FYNNEI. The junction had 5 bases not matched to a gene; V was cut back by 6 bases and J by 3 bases. The CDR3 protein is CASRTGQGNNQPQHF. CDR3 sequence (DNA): TGTGCCAGCAGGACGGGACAGGGGAACAATCAGCCCCAGCATTTT.

The table lists this clonotype with a count of one. This sequence joins TRBV19 and TRBJ2-1; D possibly corresponds to TRBD1 (5 bases). CDR3 length: 15 residues. V lost 3 bases and J 8 bases, leaving 17 bases between the germline ends. CDR1 LNHDA and CDR2 SQIVND come from the germline V gene (reference sequence). CDR3: CASSIPQSKGDEQFF. The CDR3 nucleotides are TGTGCCAGTAGTATTCCACAGTCTAAAGGGGATGAGCAGTTCTTC.

This clonotype came up a few times. This sequence joins TRBV6-5 and TRBJ2-3; the D call may be TRBD1 or TRBD2 (7 bases each). V lost 5 bases and J 5 bases, leaving 23 bases between the germline ends. The CDR3 sequence is 17 residues long. Germline V gives CDR1 MNHEY, CDR2 SVGAGI. The CDR3 spells CASSPTPGGEVGDTQYF. Written as DNA, the CDR3 is TGTGCCAGCAGTCCAACCCCAGGGGGGGAGGTGGGAGATACGCAGTATTTT.

This sequence joins TRBV21-1 and TRBJ1-2; whether TRBD1, the table's D call, matches the DNA was not checked. TRBV21-1 is given as a pseudogene. This CDR3 region has 16 residues. CDR3 region: CASSKALRDRLYGYTF. For the CDR3, the DNA is TGTGCCAGCAGCAAAGCCCTCCGGGACAGATTATATGGCTACACCTTC.

This clonotype was detected once. This may be a read error: a much more frequent sequence differs by one nucleotide. V usage is TRBV7-9 and J usage is TRBJ2-7; 7 bases fit TRBD1. The CDR3 extends over 14 amino acids. Trimming took 4 bases from V and 3 from J; bases not matched to a gene: 6. Germline-derived CDR1 and CDR2 are SEHNR and FQNEAQ (reference sequence). Written as DNA, the CDR3 is TGTGCCAGCAGCTCCCGGGACAGATACTACGAGCAGTACTTC. This sequence encodes CASSSRDRYYEQYF.

This clonotype has a handful of counts. V is TRBV6-2 or TRBV6-3 and J is TRBJ2-7; 11 nucleotides align to TRBD2. Germline V CDR1 and CDR2: MNHEY, SVGEGT. J lost 2 bases, V lost 6 bases, and 3 bases had no gene match. This CDR3 spans 14 amino acids. CDR3 residues: CASRGLADAYEQYF. The CDR3, as DNA: TGTGCCAGCAGGGGACTAGCGGACGCCTACGAGCAGTACTTC.

This chain links TRBV19 with TRBJ2-1, with D perhaps matching TRBD1 (6 bases). CDR3 length: 14 residues. Trimming removed 3 bases from V and 5 bases from J, with 11 bases in between. CDR1 and CDR2 (germline): LNHDA, SQIVND (reference sequence). The chain's CDR3 is CASSIPGAHNEQFF. The DNA of the CDR3 is TGTGCCAGTAGTATCCCAGGGGCCCACAATGAGCAGTTCTTC.

The sample holds a few counts of this clonotype. The chain carries TRBV12-3 or TRBV12-4 and TRBJ2-7; a possible D gene is TRBD2 (7 bases). The CDR3 sequence is 13 residues long. Between the trimmed V and J ends, which lost 8 bases and 0 bases, there was a span of 11 bases. Here the CDR3 DNA reads TGTGCCAGCCGGGGGGCGCACTCCTACGAGCAGTACTTC. Residues: CASRGAHSYEQYF.

The chain combines TRBV12-3 or TRBV12-4 with TRBJ1-1; D gene ambiguous. This CDR3 is built from 11 residues. V gave up 10 bases and J gave up 5 bases, with 11 bases separating them. The CDR3, as DNA: TGTGCCATCCTCCCCGGAACTGAAGCTTTCTTT. This translates into CAILPGTEAFF.

This clonotype has at least ten counts. This chain uses TRBV20-1 with TRBJ1-1, with D maybe TRBD1 (5 bases). The CDR3 runs to 13 residues. V was pared by 0 bases and J by 5 bases, with 10 bases between. The germline V gene encodes CDR1 DFQATT and CDR2 SNEGSKA (reference sequence). CDR3 sequence: CSARDGTETEAFF. The DNA for the CDR3 is TGCAGTGCTAGAGATGGGACGGAGACTGAAGCTTTCTTT.

There are a few counts of this clonotype. The chain employs TRBV24-1 and TRBJ2-3, with D perhaps matching TRBD2 (5 bases). In germline, CDR1 is KGHDR, CDR2 SFDVKD. The CDR3 sequence is 14 residues long. V lost 5 bases and J lost 2, with 10 bases in between. Here the CDR3 DNA reads TGTGCCACCAGTGGAGGGCTTCTCACAGATACGCAGTATTTT. This encodes CATSGGLLTDTQYF.

This clonotype appeared many times. This chain joins TRBV4-2 and TRBJ2-3, with D possibly being TRBD1 (5 bases). Trimming took off 4 bases at V and 5 bases at J, with 7 bases between the two ends. Germline V gene sequence: CDR1 LGHNA, CDR2 YNFKEQ. The CDR3 loop spans 12 amino acids. CDR3 DNA sequence: TGTGCCAGCAGCCCAAGGGGAGATACGCAGTATTTT. This gives the protein CASSPRGDTQYF.

The CDR3 region is CASSIGRGYTDTQYF. CDR3 in DNA: TGTGCCAGCAGTATAGGGCGGGGATACACAGATACGCAGTATTTT. J is TRBJ2-3 and V is TRBV3-1, with D possibly TRBD2 on 6 matching bases. CDR3 length: 15 residues. The V and J ends lost 6 bases and 2 bases respectively, with 15 bases between them. Looked up from germline, CDR1 is LGHDT and CDR2 is YNNKEL (reference sequence).

The chain recombines TRBV12-3 or TRBV12-4 with TRBJ2-2, with D possibly being TRBD1 (5 bases). The V gene lost 2 bases and the J gene lost 3 bases, with 16 bases spanning the gap. The CDR3 contains 17 residues. The CDR3 region has the DNA TGTGCCAGCAGTTTAATGGGAATAGGGGCGGACACCGGGGAGCTGTTTTTT. Its translation: CASSLMGIGADTGELFF.

The sample holds a few counts of this clonotype. CDR3 DNA sequence: TGCGCCAGCAGCCAAGAAGCCGGACTAGCGGGAGCCTCCGAGCAGTACTTC. Residues: CASSQEAGLAGASEQYF. V is TRBV4-3 and J is TRBJ2-7, with TRBD2 matching 13 bases. J gave up 6 bases and V 0 bases, and 8 bases lay outside the gene matches. The CDR3 extends over 17 amino acids. Germline V gene lookup returns CDR1 LGHNA and CDR2 YSLEER.

This clonotype was counted a few times. The rearrangement joins TRBV11-2 to TRBJ1-1, with D possibly TRBD1 on 5 matching bases. V lost 4 bases and J 4 bases, leaving 16 bases between the germline ends. Germline V lookup: CDR1 SGHAT, CDR2 FQNNGV. CDR3 length: 15 residues. The CDR3 bases are TGTGCCAGCAGCTACTACAGAGGGGCGAGCACTGAAGCTTTCTTT. Its translation: CASSYYRGASTEAFF.

In this sample, this clonotype turned up a few times. The V gene is TRBV9, the J gene TRBJ2-1; D gene ambiguous. CDR3 length: 15 residues. V lost 5 bases and J lost 4, with 16 bases in between. The germline CDR1 and CDR2 sequences are SGDLS and YYNGEE. The CDR3 DNA follows: TGTGCCAGCAGTGGAGCGAAAGCGACTTACAATGAGCAGTTCTTC. It codes for CASSGAKATYNEQFF.